This T cell receptor (beta chain) came from a study of early T cells in non-severe SARS-CoV-2 infection (dated by TCRdb to 2020 to 2023). Concerning the study at large: TCR sequencing used bulk RNA from unsorted whole blood, so alpha and beta chains could not be paired. Study-wide conclusions, independent of this receptor: VDJdb matching was skewed toward anti-spike CD8 responses and likely underestimated virus-specific expansions by missing private and CD4 specificities.

A case-control design nested within a healthcare worker cohort in London, UK, was used, with weekly nasopharyngeal swab PCR tests and blood sampling performed. Between 23 and 31 March 2020, the week of the UK lockdown, healthcare workers were enrolled and then followed up weekly for as long as 16 weeks. CDR1 MNHEY and CDR2 SVGEGT were looked up in the germline V gene. CDR3 length: 18 amino acids, cysteine to phenylalanine. Kept here is only the CDR3 DNA, which spans 54 bases and is read in frame from base 1. V is pruned by 2 bases and J by 0 bases, leaving 5 bases of the junction without a gene match. Library creation used 5' RACE. Reads for this sample came from a NextSeq 500. To correct for sequencing error and PCR bias, the TCR library protocol tagged individual cDNA molecules with unique molecular identifiers. Both TCR alpha and beta chains were sequenced, and tight co-correlation was observed between alpha and beta sequence abundances in each sample. The paper's data handling went like this. V gene, J gene and CDR3 annotation of TCR sequences was performed with Decombinator V4. Expanded TCRs were defined as changing significantly between any two time points under a Poisson model with p below 0.0001. Abundances of TCRs were expressed as counts per million after normalisation to the total number of TCRs sequenced in each sample. MAIT TCRs were defined by TRAV1-2 paired with TRAJ12, TRAJ20 or TRAJ33, and iNKT TCRs by TRAV10 paired with TRAJ18. VDJdb, accessed 1 November 2021, was searched for CMV, EBV and SARS-CoV-2 annotated TCRs, with TCRs annotated for multiple antigens excluded. The public reads were reanalyzed by TCRdb: fastp trimming at Q25, MiXCR alignment, in-frame beta chains only. Rows are unified per CDR3 protein, each entry keeping the most common DNA and genes. TCRdb's processing, not the authors' own work, is the source of the V and J calls. The sample contains tens of thousands of distinct CDR3 sequences, 7% to 10% of them found a single time. Of the sample, around an eighth falls within the top ten clones.

A note on this clonotype: Its antigen is not yet known. The record has no base qualities; no much larger clone is one base away.

The specimen was whole blood, collected at baseline. The rearranged chain carries TRBV6-2 or TRBV6-3 and TRBJ2-6, and TRBD2 matches 9 of the central bases. This clonotype was sampled from an adult who was a healthcare worker with PCR-confirmed SARS-CoV-2 infection or an uninfected control (not recorded which). The DNA sequence reads TGTGCCAGCAGTTACAATAGCGGGAGCTACTCTGGGGCCAACGTCCTGACTTTC. This gives the protein CASSYNSGSYSGANVLTF.